A single sample is the source of the 25 T cell receptor beta chains below, sequenced in a study of response to subunit inactivated influenza vaccine. From the RT-PCR reads, TCRdb called clonotypes with MiXCR, one entry per CDR3 protein. Among roughly 700,000 distinct CDR3 sequences listed, 15% to 19% were seen once. The source material was PBMCs from blood, sampled 11 to 12 days after vaccination. Receptors originate from a man aged 50 to 59 who received an inactivated influenza vaccine.

This chain connects TRBV7-3 to TRBJ2-5; 8 positions agree with TRBD1. The CDR3 spans 17 residues. From germline, CDR1 is SGHTA and CDR2 FQGTGA. The ends lost 3 bases at V and 2 bases at J; junction bases unmatched: 11. The CDR3 spells CASSFGSGQGKQETQYF. CDR3 coding DNA: TGTGCCAGCAGCTTTGGGTCTGGACAGGGAAAACAAGAGACCCAGTACTTC. The full variable domain, its missing parts supplied by reference TRBV7-3 and TRBJ2-5, is GAGVSQTPSNKVTEKGKYVELRCDPISGHTALYWYRQSLGQGPEFLIYFQGTGAADDSGLPNDRFFAVRPEGSVSTLKIQRTERGDSAVYLCASSFGSGQGKQETQYFGPGTRLLVL.

The rearrangement joins TRBV12-3 or TRBV12-4 to TRBJ2-7; TRBD1 aligns across 7 bases. This CDR3 is 16 amino acids long. V was clipped by 6 bases and J by 3 bases; unmatched bases: 14. The CDR3 sequence is CASSLALGTARYEQYF. CDR3 nucleotides: TGTGCCAGCAGCCTAGCCCTCGGGACAGCTCGCTACGAGCAGTACTTC.

This clonotype has a handful of counts. The rearrangement links TRBV29-1 to TRBJ1-2; 8 positions match TRBD1. Trimming cost V 1 base and J 4 bases; bases outside gene matches: 2. The CDR3 is 13 residues long. The germline V gene has CDR1 SQVTM and CDR2 ANQGSEA. The CDR3 reads CSVEGTGRYGYTF. CDR3 DNA sequence: TGCAGCGTTGAAGGGACAGGGCGCTATGGCTACACCTTC. Based on the CDR3 plus reference TRBV29-1 and TRBJ1-2, the full variable domain is SAVISQKPSRDICQRGTSLTIQCQVDSQVTMMFWYRQQPGQSLTLIATANQGSEATYESGFVIDKFPISRPNLTFSTLTVSNMSPEDSSIYLCSVEGTGRYGYTFGSGTRLTVV.

This chain connects TRBV28 to TRBJ2-6; 8 bases are a match to TRBD1. Germline trimming cut 6 bases from V and 1 base from J; bases unmatched to any gene: 8. The CDR3 sequence is 17 residues long. CDR1 MDHEN and CDR2 SYDVKM come from the germline V gene. Here the CDR3 DNA reads TGTGCCAGCAGAGCAGGGGGCTCCTATTCTGGGGCCAACGTCCTGACTTTC. This codes for CASRAGGSYSGANVLTF.

This clonotype came up a few times. J is TRBJ1-6 and V is TRBV20-1, with D perhaps matching TRBD1 (5 bases). This CDR3 spans 13 amino acids. Trimming took off 1 base at V and 10 bases at J, with 11 bases between the two ends. The V gene's germline CDR1 is DFQATT and CDR2 SNEGSKA (reference sequence). In DNA form, the CDR3 reads TGCAGTGCTAGAGGAGACCGGGGGTCACCCCTCCACTTT. It codes for CSARGDRGSPLHF.

The rearrangement uses TRBV20-1 and TRBJ2-1, with 11 nucleotides matching TRBD2. With V trimmed by 1 base and J by 0 bases, 8 bases remained unmatched. This CDR3 has 18 amino acids. Per the germline V gene, CDR1 is DFQATT and CDR2 is SNEGSKA (reference sequence). This CDR3 reads CSARALGTSGRSYNEQFF. CDR3 nucleotide sequence: TGCAGTGCTAGAGCACTTGGGACTAGCGGACGCTCCTACAATGAGCAGTTCTTC.

The J gene is TRBJ2-7, the V gene TRBV12-3 or TRBV12-4; perhaps TRBD2 as D (5 bases). The CDR3 consists of 14 residues. The germline V and J ends were trimmed by 6 bases and 0 bases, with 12 bases remaining between them. This CDR3 reads CASSSSSSSYEQYF. CDR3 nucleotide sequence: TGTGCCAGCAGCTCTAGCTCAAGCTCCTACGAGCAGTACTTC.

This clonotype was picked up a small number of times. One junction end does not reproduce the germline sequence, and a read error may be involved. The genes are TRBV7-7 and TRBJ2-1; D perhaps matches TRBD1 (6 bases). This CDR3 comprises 15 residues. Germline CDR1 SSHAT, CDR2 FNYEAQ (reference sequence). The CDR3 region has the DNA TGTGCTAGCAGCTTAGATACCTTTCAAAGGGGGGAGCAGTTCTTC. The encoded protein is CASSLDTFQRGEQFF.

This clonotype has just a few counts. This chain connects TRBV12-3 or TRBV12-4 to TRBJ1-1; 7 nucleotides line up with TRBD1. This CDR3 is 14 amino acids long. V was pared by 6 bases and J by 6 bases, with 10 bases of the junction left unmatched. CDR3 in amino acids: CASRKTGLRAEAFF. CDR3 nucleotide sequence: TGTGCCAGCAGAAAGACAGGGCTACGCGCTGAAGCTTTCTTT.

Only a few counts were recorded for this clonotype. The V call is TRBV6-1, the J call TRBJ2-1; D ambiguous. The V gene lost 2 bases and the J gene lost 0 bases, with 8 bases spanning the gap. In germline, CDR1 is MNHNS, CDR2 SASEGT. The CDR3 is 15 residues long. The CDR3 DNA reads as TGTGCCAGCAGTGAATCGGTCCTCTCCTACAATGAGCAGTTCTTC. This translates into CASSESVLSYNEQFF.

The V call is TRBV15, the J call TRBJ2-1, with D unclear. The germline gives CDR1 LNHNV, CDR2 YYDKDF (reference sequence). This CDR3 contains 16 residues. The V gene lost 0 bases and the J gene lost 0 bases, with 9 bases spanning the gap. The CDR3 DNA sequence: TGTGCCACCAGCAGAGATTTTGTTAGCTCCTACAATGAGCAGTTCTTC. Its protein is CATSRDFVSSYNEQFF.

This clonotype was counted only a few times. The V and J genes are TRBV5-1 and TRBJ2-5; 10 bases line up with TRBD2. The V gene's germline CDR1 is SGHRS and CDR2 YFSETQ. This CDR3 is built from 15 residues. The ends lost 2 bases at V and 1 base at J; junction bases unmatched: 2. The CDR3 loop reads CASSFVAGGQETQYF. The CDR3 region has the DNA TGCGCCAGCAGCTTCGTAGCGGGGGGCCAAGAGACCCAGTACTTC.

This clonotype was seen only a few times. The gene calls are TRBV28 and TRBJ2-2; tentatively, D is TRBD2 (6 bases). There are 15 residues in the CDR3. Trimming removed 7 bases from V and 4 bases from J, with 16 bases in between. Germline CDR1 MDHEN, CDR2 SYDVKM. CDR3 DNA: TGTGCCAGCAATATTCGGGAGTTGGGCACCGGGGAGCTGTTTTTT. Amino acid sequence: CASNIRELGTGELFF.

This clonotype was seen more than once but under ten times. The J gene is TRBJ2-7, the V gene TRBV27, with TRBD1 as a possible D gene (6 bases). Germline CDR1 is MNHEY and CDR2 is SMNVEV (reference sequence). The V and J ends lost 0 bases and 0 bases respectively, with 12 bases between them. This CDR3 has 16 amino acids. CDR3 in amino acids: CASSLSSGGSSYEQYF. CDR3 DNA sequence: TGTGCCAGCAGTTTATCTTCTGGGGGCAGCTCCTACGAGCAGTACTTC.

This clonotype has more than one count but fewer than ten. The chain carries TRBV28 and TRBJ2-5, with D possibly matching TRBD1 (6 bases). Germline loops: CDR1 MDHEN, CDR2 SYDVKM. There are 16 residues in the CDR3. V lost 5 bases, J lost 5 bases, and 21 bases lay in between. The CDR3 reads CASSGESGEIRETQYF. CDR3 coding DNA: TGTGCCAGCAGTGGAGAATCAGGGGAAATTCGGGAGACCCAGTACTTC.

This clonotype was counted many times. The gene calls are TRBV10-2 and TRBJ1-1; D uncertain. CDR3 length: 14 amino acids. Between the trimmed V and J ends, which lost 6 bases and 1 base, there was a span of 12 bases. Germline CDR1 WSHSY, CDR2 SAAADI. The CDR3 region has the DNA TGCGCCAGCAGCAACGAGGGCAGGAACACTGAAGCTTTCTTT. Translation: CASSNEGRNTEAFF.

There are a few counts of this clonotype. The gene calls are TRBV20-1 and TRBJ2-3; D may be TRBD2 (5 bases). CDR3 length equals 13 residues. V lost 3 bases and J 6 bases, leaving 13 bases between the germline ends. CDR1 is DFQATT, CDR2 SNEGSKA, per germline (reference sequence). The CDR3: CSASGILWDTQYF. The CDR3 DNA follows: TGCAGTGCTAGCGGGATCCTTTGGGATACGCAGTATTTT.

This chain connects TRBV20-1 to TRBJ1-5; no reliable D call. Trimming removed 5 bases from V and 5 bases from J, with 19 bases in between. Germline CDR1 is DFQATT and CDR2 is SNEGSKA (reference sequence). There are 15 residues in the CDR3. This chain's CDR3 is CSASSYRGLYQPQHF. The CDR3 coding sequence is TGCAGTGCTTCCAGTTATCGTGGACTATATCAGCCCCAGCATTTT.

The genes are TRBV21-1 and TRBJ2-3. TRBV21-1 is marked as a pseudogene. The CDR3 has 16 residues. The CDR3 here is CASSKGRLRSTDTQYF. The CDR3 coding sequence is TGTGCCAGCAGCAAAGGGCGACTCCGGAGCACAGATACGCAGTATTTT.

The sample holds a few counts of this clonotype. CDR3 in DNA: TGTGCCAGCAGCCCCAAACAGGGGTGGGCGAACACTGAAGCTTTCTTT. Translating gives CASSPKQGWANTEAFF. The chain joins TRBV3-1 to TRBJ1-1, with 7 bases matching TRBD1. The CDR3 consists of 16 residues. Germline CDR1 LGHDT, CDR2 YNNKEL (reference sequence). The V segment lost 4 bases and the J segment 1 base; nucleotides outside the gene matches: 9.

The V call is TRBV29-1, the J call TRBJ2-5; D remains ambiguous. The V gene's germline CDR1 is SQVTM and CDR2 ANQGSEA. The length of the CDR3 is 13 residues. Deletions cut 1 base from V and 3 bases from J, with 9 bases between. DNA of the CDR3: TGCAGCGTTGAAGCCCGGCTGAAAGAGACCCAGTACTTC. This encodes CSVEARLKETQYF.

This clonotype showed up just a few times. The CDR3 loop is CASNRGAPAGGEKLFF. Written as DNA, the CDR3 is TGTGCCAGCAACAGGGGCGCCCCCGCCGGTGGTGAAAAACTGTTTTTT. This rearrangement joins TRBV7-9 to TRBJ1-4; the match to TRBD1 covers 7 bases. V lost 7 bases and J lost 7; bases outside the gene matches: 15. The CDR3 loop spans 16 amino acids. Germline CDR1 and CDR2: SEHNR and FQNEAQ (reference sequence). The full variable domain, rest sourced from reference TRBV7-9 and TRBJ1-4, is DTGVSQNPRHKITKRGQNVTFRCDPISEHNRLYWYRQTLGQGPEFLTYFQNEAQLEKSRLLSDRFSAERPKGSFSTLEIQRTEQGDSAMYLCASNRGAPAGGEKLFFGSGTQLSVL.

The V gene is TRBV20-1, the J gene TRBJ1-2, with a possible D match to TRBD1 (6 bases). V was clipped by 5 bases and J by 6 bases, with 16 bases between them. CDR3 size: 13 residues. From germline, CDR1 is DFQATT and CDR2 SNEGSKA (reference sequence). In DNA form, the CDR3 reads TGCAGTGCTGCTATGACAGGCAGAAATGGCTACACCTTC. Translation: CSAAMTGRNGYTF.

This clonotype showed up just a few times. The gene calls are TRBV30 and TRBJ1-2; 7 nucleotides align to TRBD1. Germline CDR1 is GTSNPN and CDR2 is SVGIG (reference sequence). With V trimmed by 8 bases and J by 8 bases, 8 bases remained unmatched. There are 11 residues in the CDR3. The CDR3 sequence: CAKGAEAGYTF. CDR3 bases: TGTGCCAAGGGGGCAGAAGCGGGCTACACCTTC.

This clonotype was observed a handful of times. V gene TRBV12-3 or TRBV12-4 combines with J gene TRBJ2-3, with 9 bases aligning to TRBD1. The ends lost 5 bases at V and 3 bases at J; junction bases unmatched: 9. The CDR3 sequence is 16 residues long. The CDR3 sequence is CASSDRQGEITDTQYF. The CDR3 bases are TGTGCCAGCAGTGACAGACAGGGGGAGATAACAGATACGCAGTATTTT.